These 18 T cell receptor beta chains were all obtained from the same sample, sequenced in a study of response to subunit inactivated influenza vaccine (dated by TCRdb to the late 2010s). The method behind the library was RT-PCR. Sequencing was performed on an Illumina HiSeq 2500. In TCRdb, the public reads were trimmed at Q25 with fastp and aligned with MiXCR, with productive beta chains retained. Rows with a matching CDR3 protein are joined into one entry that keeps the most common DNA and genes. Present in this sample are roughly 540,000 distinct CDR3 sequences, roughly a quarter of which were seen just once. 2.5% to 3.5% of the sample is in the top ten clones. These data are also associated with another study on T cells expressing NK-cell markers. According to the second study: TCR beta cDNA libraries were made by 5'RACE template switching that added a universal primer site and unique molecular identifiers.

The sequencing used CD4+ T cells sorted from PBMCs, collected 11 to 12 days after vaccination. These receptors all come from a man in his forties or fifties who received an inactivated influenza vaccine. Donor details come from another sample of the same person, matched by shared clones.

This clonotype appeared a single time. The rearrangement links TRBV5-1 to TRBJ2-1; TRBD2 aligns across 9 bases. The CDR3 covers 16 residues. Looked up from germline, CDR1 is SGHRS and CDR2 is YFSETQ. The trim removed 4 bases at V and 7 bases at J, leaving 12 bases unmatched. The CDR3 region is CASSPYSGSFTNEQFF. The CDR3 nucleotides are TGCGCCAGCAGCCCCTATAGCGGGAGTTTCACGAATGAGCAGTTCTTC.

The rearrangement joins TRBV7-9 to TRBJ2-7; D unresolved. V shed 1 base and J shed 5 bases, with 9 bases lying between them. CDR1 is SEHNR and CDR2 is FQNEAQ in the germline V gene (reference sequence). The CDR3 extends over 13 amino acids. In DNA, the CDR3 is TGTGCCAGCAGCTTAGACTCGTTCGACGAGCAGTACTTC. This gives the protein CASSLDSFDEQYF.

The chain has TRBV29-1 and TRBJ2-4; 11 bases line up with TRBD1. Germline V gene lookup returns CDR1 SQVTM and CDR2 ANQGSEA. This CDR3 region has 13 residues. The V gene end was trimmed by 7 bases and the J gene end by 8 bases; junction bases not matched to a gene: 7. The CDR3 sequence is CSAGQGAPDIQYF. For the CDR3, the DNA is TGCAGCGCAGGACAGGGGGCGCCGGACATTCAGTACTTC.

The DNA of the CDR3 is TGTGCCAGCTCACCATATGTCGGAGCAAAGCTAATGAACACTGAAGCTTTCTTT. It codes for CASSPYVGAKLMNTEAFF. The genes are TRBV18 and TRBJ1-1; D gene uncertain. The germline V gene encodes CDR1 KGHSH and CDR2 LQKENI. The V and J ends lost 2 bases and 0 bases respectively, with 19 bases between them. This CDR3 contains 18 residues.

The rearrangement links TRBV7-2 to TRBJ2-7, with D perhaps matching TRBD2 (7 bases). Germline V gene data show CDR1 as SGHTA and CDR2 as FQGNSA. Trimming took 6 bases from V and 1 from J, leaving 19 bases between them. The CDR3 covers 16 residues. The CDR3 region has the DNA TGTGCCAGCAGACCTTTAGGGGGGGCGAGGTCCTACGAGCAGTACTTC. Protein product: CASRPLGGARSYEQYF.

The chain combines TRBV10-2 with TRBJ1-5, with a possible D match to TRBD1 (5 bases). V lost 6 bases to trimming and J lost 8 bases, with 17 bases between them. The CDR3 consists of 14 residues. Germline CDR1 reads WSHSY; CDR2 reads SAAADI. This CDR3 is CASRSVGIGEPQHF. The CDR3 DNA reads as TGCGCCAGCAGATCGGTAGGGATAGGGGAGCCCCAGCATTTT.

The chain combines TRBV28 with TRBJ1-1, with D unclear. The V end was cut by 3 bases, the J end by 3 bases, with 11 bases between. The germline CDR1 and CDR2 sequences are MDHEN and SYDVKM. The CDR3 runs to 14 residues. CDR3 DNA sequence: TGTGCCAGCAGTTTGGTCGACTTCGACACTGAAGCTTTCTTT. Protein product: CASSLVDFDTEAFF.

The rearrangement uses TRBV18 and TRBJ2-2, with D uncertain. V was shortened by 3 bases and J by 4 bases, with 12 bases between the two germline ends. Germline loops: CDR1 KGHSH, CDR2 LQKENI. This CDR3 spans 15 amino acids. CDR3 coding DNA: TGTGCCAGCTCACCCCAAAACCGTGGCACCGGGGAGCTGTTTTTT. Translation gives CASSPQNRGTGELFF.

The CDR3 is CASSRLPDRGSGETQYF. The CDR3 DNA reads as TGCGCCAGCAGCCGACTTCCGGACAGGGGGAGTGGAGAGACCCAGTACTTC. This chain links TRBV4-1 with TRBJ2-5, with 10 positions matching TRBD1. Unmatched junction bases numbered 12, after V lost 4 bases and J lost 4 bases. Germline-derived CDR1 and CDR2 are MGHRA and YSYEKL. The CDR3 sequence is 17 residues long.

A few counts support this clonotype. The chain links TRBV20-1 to TRBJ1-5, with D unresolved. The V and J ends lost 6 bases and 3 bases respectively, with 15 bases between them. This CDR3 region has 14 residues. Germline-derived CDR1 and CDR2 are DFQATT and SNEGSKA (reference sequence). CDR3 region: CSATFTAANQPQHF. The CDR3 DNA follows: TGCAGTGCAACCTTCACGGCCGCCAATCAGCCCCAGCATTTT.

The chain uses TRBV15 and TRBJ2-7; D remains unclear. Germline V gives CDR1 LNHNV, CDR2 YYDKDF (reference sequence). V gave up 0 bases and J gave up 8 bases, with 11 bases separating them. The CDR3 totals 13 residues. The CDR3 nucleotides read TGTGCCACCAGCAGAGATCATGGGTACAAGCAGTACTTC. Translated: CATSRDHGYKQYF. The full variable domain, rest sourced from reference TRBV15 and TRBJ2-7, is DAMVIQNPRYQVTQFGKPVTLSCSQTLNHNVMYWYQQKSSQAPKLLFHYYDKDFNNEADTPDNFQSRRPNTSFCFLDIRSPGLGDTAMYLCATSRDHGYKQYFGPGTRLTVT.

The table lists this clonotype with a few counts. The V gene is TRBV28, the J gene TRBJ2-1; D uncertain. V lost 1 base and J lost 0, with 10 bases in between. This CDR3 has 16 residues. Germline loops: CDR1 MDHEN, CDR2 SYDVKM. In nucleotides, the CDR3 is TGTGCCAGCAGTTTATTAGACCGGAGCTCCTACAATGAGCAGTTCTTC. Encoded protein: CASSLLDRSSYNEQFF.

This sequence joins TRBV18 and TRBJ1-1, with 10 bases matching TRBD1. Germline loops: CDR1 KGHSH, CDR2 LQKENI. The CDR3 consists of 15 residues. V dropped 3 bases and J dropped 7; count of bases not matched to a gene: 8. The CDR3 DNA follows: TGTGCCAGCTCACCCCCGGGACAGGGGAACCTTGAAGCTTTCTTT. Translating gives CASSPPGQGNLEAFF.

The sample holds a few counts of this clonotype. This rearrangement joins TRBV11-2 to TRBJ1-1; tentatively, D is TRBD1 (6 bases). Trimming removed 0 bases from V and 0 bases from J, with 8 bases in between. The CDR3 is made up of 15 amino acids. The germline gives CDR1 SGHAT, CDR2 FQNNGV. The CDR3 is CASSLEGAMNTEAFF. The CDR3 coding sequence is TGTGCCAGCAGCTTAGAGGGGGCCATGAACACTGAAGCTTTCTTT.

This clonotype was seen repeatedly, ten times or more. This chain connects TRBV5-1 to TRBJ1-1; D remains ambiguous. This CDR3 is built from 13 residues. From germline, CDR1 is SGHRS and CDR2 YFSETQ. V lost 4 bases to trimming and J lost 9 bases, with 16 bases between them. The DNA of the CDR3 is TGCGCCAGCAGCCTGGAGGAGAGGAGCAAAGCTTTCTTT. As protein: CASSLEERSKAFF.

This clonotype was seen only once. The V call is TRBV6-1, the J call TRBJ1-6; D is perhaps TRBD1 (6 bases). The germline gives CDR1 MNHNS, CDR2 SASEGT. The CDR3 is 14 amino acids. Between the trimmed V and J ends, which lost 6 bases and 8 bases, there was a span of 14 bases. The CDR3, as DNA: TGTGCCAGCAGACCCGGGACAAGTCATTCACCCCTCCACTTT. Amino acids: CASRPGTSHSPLHF.

This clonotype has a count of ten or more. The chain is built from TRBV7-8 and TRBJ1-6; D unresolved. This CDR3 comprises 14 residues. CDR1 SGHVS and CDR2 FQNEAQ come from the germline V gene. V lost 5 bases and J 6 bases, leaving 11 bases between the germline ends. CDR3 protein: CASSPAGLNSPLHF. In DNA form, the CDR3 reads TGTGCCAGCAGCCCCGCGGGTCTTAATTCACCCCTCCACTTT.

A few counts support this clonotype. The genes are TRBV24-1 and TRBJ2-5; weak D call: TRBD1 (6 bases). V was shortened by 3 bases and J by 2 bases, with 12 bases between the two germline ends. Germline assignment: CDR1 KGHDR and CDR2 SFDVKD. This CDR3 region has 15 residues. The CDR3 bases are TGTGCCACCAGTGATCCACAGGGTAATCAAGAGACCCAGTACTTC. Residues: CATSDPQGNQETQYF.